The 29 T cell receptor beta chains listed next were all sequenced from one sample in a study of response to subunit inactivated influenza vaccine. Each CDR3 protein gets one entry after TCRdb re-called the RT-PCR reads with MiXCR. The profile shows around 570,000 distinct CDR3 sequences, 10% to 12% of them singletons. This sample was also put to use in a study of T cells expressing NK-cell markers. This second study notes: UMI-tagged 5'RACE template switching yielded the TCR beta cDNA.

Sequencing was performed on PBMCs from blood, taken on the day of vaccination. These receptors were taken from a man over 45 who received an inactivated influenza vaccine.

The chain joins TRBV6-5 to TRBJ2-1; D is undetermined. The germline V gene encodes CDR1 MNHEY and CDR2 SVGAGI. The CDR3 has 13 amino acids. V was pared by 1 base and J by 8 bases, with 9 bases between. CDR3 sequence reads: CASSYFGVDEQFF. The CDR3, as DNA: TGTGCCAGCAGTTACTTTGGGGTAGATGAGCAGTTCTTC.

The CDR3 DNA follows: TGCAGTGCTAGACCTCCAGGGTTAGAGCTGTTTTTT. It yields the protein CSARPPGLELFF. The genes are TRBV20-1 and TRBJ2-2, with D perhaps matching TRBD1 (5 bases). The V gene lost 2 bases and the J gene lost 11 bases, with 12 bases spanning the gap. The V gene's germline CDR1 is DFQATT and CDR2 SNEGSKA (reference sequence). CDR3 length: 12 amino acids.

The CDR3 region is CSARGIGRAWDRSYEQYF. Here the CDR3 DNA reads TGCAGTGCTAGAGGCATCGGGCGAGCTTGGGACAGGTCCTACGAGCAGTACTTC. The chain is built from TRBV20-1 and TRBJ2-7; 8 bases are a match to TRBD1. CDR1 DFQATT and CDR2 SNEGSKA come from the germline V gene (reference sequence). J gave up 1 base and V 1 base, and 15 bases lay outside the gene matches. This CDR3 region has 18 residues.

CDR3 in DNA: TGCAGTGCTCTAAGCCCTAGCGGGCCTCCCTACGAGCAGTACTTC. This sequence encodes CSALSPSGPPYEQYF. The rearrangement links TRBV20-1 to TRBJ2-7, with 8 nucleotides matching TRBD2. Germline V gives CDR1 DFQATT, CDR2 SNEGSKA (reference sequence). V was pared by 5 bases and J by 2 bases, with 11 bases of the junction left unmatched. CDR3 length equals 15 residues.

This clonotype came up many times. The J gene is TRBJ2-7, the V gene TRBV5-1, with TRBD2 matching 9 bases. J lost 0 bases, V lost 4 bases, and 5 bases had no gene match. Germline-derived CDR1 and CDR2 are SGHRS and YFSETQ. The CDR3 is 15 amino acids. The CDR3 DNA follows: TGCGCCAGCAGCATAACTAGCGGGCGCTCCTACGAGCAGTACTTC. Protein sequence: CASSITSGRSYEQYF.

The chain employs TRBV18 and TRBJ1-1; 7 positions agree with TRBD1. Germline CDR1 KGHSH, CDR2 LQKENI. Trimming at V came to 8 bases and at J to 3 bases, leaving 6 bases not matched to a gene. This CDR3 contains 13 residues. In nucleotides, the CDR3 is TGTGCCAGCATAGGGACAGCAGACACTGAAGCTTTCTTT. Protein sequence: CASIGTADTEAFF.

The V call is TRBV20-1, the J call TRBJ1-5, with no clear D. This CDR3 has 13 amino acids. The ends were cut back, 3 bases at V and 9 bases at J, with 15 bases in the middle. Germline V gives CDR1 DFQATT, CDR2 SNEGSKA (reference sequence). The CDR3: CSASNSGSGPQHF. DNA for the CDR3: TGCAGTGCTAGTAACAGTGGAAGCGGGCCCCAGCATTTT.

This chain joins TRBV7-8 and TRBJ2-3; either TRBD1 or TRBD2 may fit D (5 bases each). This CDR3 is 14 amino acids long. Germline loops: CDR1 SGHVS, CDR2 FQNEAQ. The germline V and J ends were trimmed by 5 bases and 6 bases, with 15 bases remaining between them. The CDR3 DNA reads TGTGCCAGCAGCCACACGTGGGGGACCGATACGCAGTATTTT. Protein: CASSHTWGTDTQYF.

The V gene is TRBV6-2 or TRBV6-3, the J gene TRBJ2-1, with 13 bases lining up with TRBD2. The CDR3 covers 21 residues. V trimming: 2 bases; J trimming: 1 base; junction bases outside the gene matches: 14. CDR1 MNHEY and CDR2 SVGEGT come from the germline V gene. CDR3 amino acids: CASSYRGAGTSGKSSYNEQFF. The CDR3 DNA is TGTGCCAGCAGTTACAGAGGTGCCGGGACTAGCGGGAAGAGTTCCTACAATGAGCAGTTCTTC.

The rearrangement joins TRBV7-2 to TRBJ2-3; TRBD1 agrees at 7 bases. Trimming at V came to 5 bases and at J to 0 bases, leaving 5 bases not matched to a gene. This CDR3 has 15 residues. In germline, CDR1 is SGHTA, CDR2 FQGNSA. The CDR3 sequence is CASSVSGQSTDTQYF. The CDR3, as DNA: TGTGCCAGCAGCGTCTCGGGACAGAGCACAGATACGCAGTATTTT.

The chain joins TRBV10-3 to TRBJ2-1, with TRBD2 matching 10 bases. Germline-derived CDR1 and CDR2 are ENHRY and SYGVKD. The CDR3 spans 16 residues. J was trimmed by 0 bases and V by 6 bases; bases with no gene match: 5. CDR3 region: CAIRGGLATSYNEQFF. The DNA for the CDR3 is TGTGCCATCAGAGGGGGACTAGCGACCTCCTACAATGAGCAGTTCTTC.

V usage is TRBV7-2 and J usage is TRBJ2-1; TRBD1 matches at 12 bases. The trim removed 5 bases at V and 4 bases at J, leaving 6 bases unmatched. The CDR3 loop spans 16 amino acids. Germline values: CDR1 SGHTA, CDR2 FQGNSA. CDR3 nucleotides: TGTGCCAGCAGCCCATCGGGACAGGGGGCTTACAATGAGCAGTTCTTC. Its protein product is CASSPSGQGAYNEQFF.

The chain couples TRBV20-1 to TRBJ2-2, with 8 bases lining up with TRBD2. CDR3 length: 15 residues. Germline loops: CDR1 DFQATT, CDR2 SNEGSKA (reference sequence). J gave up 1 base and V 3 bases, and 4 bases lay outside the gene matches. In DNA, the CDR3 is TGCAGTGCTAGTATAGCGGGATTGAACACCGGGGAGCTGTTTTTT. Amino acid sequence: CSASIAGLNTGELFF.

This clonotype was seen more than once but under ten times. The chain recombines TRBV12-3 or TRBV12-4 with TRBJ2-2; the D is unclear. This CDR3 is 12 amino acids long. The ends were cut back, 3 bases at V and 6 bases at J, with 5 bases in the middle. The CDR3 DNA sequence: TGTGCCAGCAGTTTCTATTCCGGGGAGCTGTTTTTT. Encoded protein: CASSFYSGELFF.

The chain employs TRBV4-3 and TRBJ2-2; possibly TRBD1 for D (5 bases). CDR3 size: 15 residues. Germline assignment: CDR1 LGHNA and CDR2 YSLEER. V dropped 1 base and J dropped 3 bases, with 9 bases sitting between them. In DNA form, the CDR3 reads TGCGCCAGCAGCCAAGGGGGCAGTCACACCGGGGAGCTGTTTTTT. Its translation: CASSQGGSHTGELFF.

The V gene is TRBV28, the J gene TRBJ1-3; D call uncertain. This CDR3 spans 18 amino acids. Trimming left V 10 bases short and J 2 bases short, with 27 bases between. In germline, CDR1 is MDHEN, CDR2 SYDVKM. The CDR3 region has the DNA TGTGCCACCCGATCCCGAGGACGGGCTCCACTAACTGGAAACACCATATATTTT. It specifies CATRSRGRAPLTGNTIYF.

The V and J genes are TRBV7-9 and TRBJ2-7; the match to TRBD1 covers 7 bases. The CDR3 extends over 14 amino acids. In germline, CDR1 is SEHNR, CDR2 FQNEAQ (reference sequence). V lost 5 bases to trimming and J lost 3 bases; unmatched junction nucleotides: 7. Here the CDR3 DNA reads TGTGCCAGCAGCCCTGGACAGGTGATCTACGAGCAGTACTTC. Protein: CASSPGQVIYEQYF.

The V call is TRBV20-1, the J call TRBJ2-5; D might be TRBD2 (7 bases). Per germline, CDR1 DFQATT and CDR2 SNEGSKA (reference sequence). Trimming took 2 bases from V and 4 from J, leaving 20 bases between them. The CDR3 has 16 amino acids. CDR3 region: CSARILRGGARETQYF. The CDR3 nucleotides read TGCAGTGCTAGAATTCTGAGGGGGGGCGCCAGAGAGACCCAGTACTTC.

This CDR3 reads CATSRGSSGGADTQYF. In DNA, the CDR3 is TGTGCCACCAGCAGGGGGTCTAGCGGGGGAGCAGATACGCAGTATTTT. The chain couples TRBV15 to TRBJ2-3, with 10 bases aligning to TRBD2. The CDR3 is made up of 16 amino acids. Germline assignment: CDR1 LNHNV and CDR2 YYDKDF (reference sequence). The V gene end was trimmed by 3 bases and the J gene end by 4 bases; junction bases not matched to a gene: 7. The full variable domain, with the rest looked up from reference TRBV15 and TRBJ2-3, is DAMVIQNPRYQVTQFGKPVTLSCSQTLNHNVMYWYQQKSSQAPKLLFHYYDKDFNNEADTPDNFQSRRPNTSFCFLDIRSPGLGDTAMYLCATSRGSSGGADTQYFGPGTRLTVL.

The chain combines TRBV28 with TRBJ1-3; D is undetermined. The CDR3 consists of 16 residues. CDR1 and CDR2 from the germline V gene are MDHEN and SYDVKM. Trimming took off 5 bases at V and 0 bases at J, with 14 bases between the two ends. The CDR3 DNA reads TGTGCCAGCAGTACTCGGACCGCGAGCTCTGGAAACACCATATATTTT. Its translation: CASSTRTASSGNTIYF. Full variable domain (outside the CDR3, taken from reference TRBV28 and TRBJ1-3): DVKVTQSSRYLVKRTGEKVFLECVQDMDHENMFWYRQDPGLGLRLIYFSYDVKMKEKGDIPEGYSVSREKKERFSLILESASTNQTSMYLCASSTRTASSGNTIYFGEGSWLTVV.

This clonotype was counted between two and nine times. The CDR3 sequence: CSARGDLRAQYF. DNA for the CDR3: TGCAGTGCTAGGGGGGACCTCAGGGCCCAGTACTTC. J is TRBJ2-5 and V is TRBV20-1; D assignment may be TRBD1 or TRBD2 (5 bases each). Trimming removed 3 bases at V and 9 bases at J, with 14 bases between. CDR1 is DFQATT, CDR2 SNEGSKA, per germline (reference sequence). CDR3 size: 12 residues.

The V call is TRBV5-6, the J call TRBJ1-6; no clear D. Trimming cost V 4 bases and J 0 bases, with 8 bases left between them. There are 15 residues in the CDR3. Germline CDR1 SGHDT, CDR2 YYEEEE. The CDR3 nucleotides read TGTGCCAGCAGCCCCCGGAGCTCCTATAATTCACCCCTCCACTTT. This codes for CASSPRSSYNSPLHF.

At least ten counts were recorded for this clonotype. The V and J genes are TRBV25-1 and TRBJ2-1; TRBD2 aligns across 11 bases. The CDR3 extends over 15 amino acids. Unmatched junction bases numbered 3, after V lost 5 bases and J lost 3 bases. The V gene's germline CDR1 is MGHDK and CDR2 SYGVNS. The CDR3 bases are TGTGCCAGCAGTTTAGCGGGGGGGGTCTACAATGAGCAGTTCTTC. This translates into CASSLAGGVYNEQFF.

This clonotype was detected a few times. This chain connects TRBV9 to TRBJ2-7; 9 positions match TRBD1. This CDR3 has 15 residues. V lost 0 bases and J lost 3; bases outside the gene matches: 4. Germline V gene sequence: CDR1 SGDLS, CDR2 YYNGEE. The CDR3 nucleotides are TGTGCCAGCAGCGTAGCTACAGGGGGCAACTACGAGCAGTACTTC. It specifies CASSVATGGNYEQYF.

The sample holds a few counts of this clonotype. The chain carries TRBV28 and TRBJ2-2; D may be TRBD1 or TRBD2 (5 bases each). The CDR3 length is 18 residues. Germline assignment: CDR1 MDHEN and CDR2 SYDVKM. V shed 1 base and J shed 7 bases, with 22 bases lying between them. This chain's CDR3 is CASSLFFWQGVLNGELFF. The CDR3 nucleotides are TGTGCCAGCAGTTTATTCTTCTGGCAGGGAGTACTGAACGGGGAGCTGTTTTTT.

This clonotype occurred many times. The gene calls are TRBV9 and TRBJ2-5; no definite D call. Germline-derived CDR1 and CDR2 are SGDLS and YYNGEE. The V gene lost 3 bases and the J gene lost 1 base, with 7 bases spanning the gap. This CDR3 has 13 amino acids. The chain's CDR3 is CASSGGVQETQYF. CDR3 DNA: TGTGCCAGCAGCGGCGGAGTCCAAGAGACCCAGTACTTC.

The chain combines TRBV5-1 with TRBJ2-1; 7 bases fit TRBD1. This CDR3 spans 13 amino acids. V trimming: 3 bases; J trimming: 10 bases; junction bases outside the gene matches: 7. Per germline, CDR1 SGHRS and CDR2 YFSETQ. The CDR3 sequence: CASSSPDRREQFF. The CDR3 nucleotides read TGCGCCAGCAGCTCCCCGGACAGGCGGGAGCAGTTCTTC.

In its sample, this clonotype was seen a few times. The rearrangement links TRBV29-1 to TRBJ1-1; the D gene is possibly TRBD1 (6 bases). V was cut by 7 bases and J by 6 bases, with 15 bases left in between. Per germline, CDR1 SQVTM and CDR2 ANQGSEA. The length of the CDR3 is 12 residues. CDR3 DNA: TGCAGCGGCAAAACAGGGTTGGCTGAAGCTTTCTTT. It codes for CSGKTGLAEAFF.

This clonotype has a handful of counts. The chain has TRBV6-2 or TRBV6-3 and TRBJ2-1; D possibly corresponds to TRBD2 (6 bases). Germline V CDR1 and CDR2: MNHEY, SVGEGT. This CDR3 comprises 14 residues. The ends were cut back, 2 bases at V and 6 bases at J, with 11 bases in the middle. In DNA form, the CDR3 reads TGTGCCAGCAGTTACGGGGGAGGCCTCAATGAGCAGTTCTTC. It specifies CASSYGGGLNEQFF.